This T cell receptor (beta chain) is drawn from a study of blood T cells in healthy people across ages. Worth noting for this clonotype: Its specificity is not known.

CDR3 size: 16 residues. J gave up 5 bases and V 6 bases, and 11 bases lay outside the gene matches. Sample-barcoded 5' priming and a J-beta primer mix drove a second PCR of 7 to 11 cycles. Samples each returned at least 3 million CDR3-containing paired-end reads. Each CDR3 protein is one row after TCRdb ran MiXCR on the 5' RACE reads. Of over 600,000 distinct CDR3 sequences listed, roughly 56% are singletons. Study-wide results and caveats: Investigators treated diversity estimates from one million T cells as underestimates. Expanded clonotype shifts may have been confounded, as the donors had an unknown CMV status. Donors of long life had a larger count of naive CD4+ cells and greater diversity than aged donors.

The receptor was derived from a man in his forties in good health. The sample consisted of blood. The chain recombines TRBV12-3 or TRBV12-4 with TRBJ1-4; 8 bases are a match to TRBD1. CDR3 nucleotide sequence: TGTGCCAGCAGGAGGACAGGGAATCGGGGAAATGAAAAACTGTTTTTT. This encodes CASRRTGNRGNEKLFF.